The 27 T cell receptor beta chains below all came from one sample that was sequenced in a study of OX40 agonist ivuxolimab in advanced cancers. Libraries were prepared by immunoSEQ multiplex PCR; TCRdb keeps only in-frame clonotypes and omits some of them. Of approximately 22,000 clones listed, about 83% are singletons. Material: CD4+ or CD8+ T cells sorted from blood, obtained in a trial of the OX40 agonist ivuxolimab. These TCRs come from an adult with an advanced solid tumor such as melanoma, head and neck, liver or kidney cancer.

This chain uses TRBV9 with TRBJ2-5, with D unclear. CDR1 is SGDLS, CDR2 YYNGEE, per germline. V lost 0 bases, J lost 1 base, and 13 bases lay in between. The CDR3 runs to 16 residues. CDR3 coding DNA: TGTGCCAGCAGCGTAGGCCCGCAGATCTCCCAAGAGACCCAGTACTTC. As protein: CASSVGPQISQETQYF.

DNA of the CDR3: TGTGCCAGCACCCGCCGGGACAGGACCTACGAGCAGTACTTC. Encoded protein: CASTRRDRTYEQYF. V gene TRBV2 combines with J gene TRBJ2-7; 8 bases are shared with TRBD1. V lost 7 bases, J lost 2 bases, and 7 bases stayed unmatched. The germline V gene has CDR1 SNHLY and CDR2 FYNNEI. The CDR3 spans 14 residues. The full variable domain, its missing parts supplied by reference TRBV2 and TRBJ2-7, is EPEVTQTPSHQVTQMGQEVILRCVPISNHLYFYWYRQILGQKVEFLVSFYNNEISEKSEIFDDQFSVERPDGSNFTLKIRSTKLEDSAMYFCASTRRDRTYEQYFGPGTRLTVT.

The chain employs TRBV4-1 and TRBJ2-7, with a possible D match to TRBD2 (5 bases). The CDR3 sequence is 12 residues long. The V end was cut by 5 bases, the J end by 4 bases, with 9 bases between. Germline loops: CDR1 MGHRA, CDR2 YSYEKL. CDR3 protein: CASSGPGYEQYF. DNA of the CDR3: TGCGCCAGCAGCGGACCGGGGTACGAGCAGTACTTC.

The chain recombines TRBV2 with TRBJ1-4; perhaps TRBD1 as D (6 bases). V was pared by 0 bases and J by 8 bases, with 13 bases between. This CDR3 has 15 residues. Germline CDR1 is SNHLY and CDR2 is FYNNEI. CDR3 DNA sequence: TGTGCCAGCAGTGAAGCTGGGGGGCAGATAGAAAAACTGTTTTTT. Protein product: CASSEAGGQIEKLFF.

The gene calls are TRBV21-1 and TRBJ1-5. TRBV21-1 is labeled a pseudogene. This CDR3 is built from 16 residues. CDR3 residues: CASSMGRGAGNQPQHF. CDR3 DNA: TGTGCCAGCAGCATGGGACGGGGGGCCGGCAATCAGCCCCAGCATTTT.

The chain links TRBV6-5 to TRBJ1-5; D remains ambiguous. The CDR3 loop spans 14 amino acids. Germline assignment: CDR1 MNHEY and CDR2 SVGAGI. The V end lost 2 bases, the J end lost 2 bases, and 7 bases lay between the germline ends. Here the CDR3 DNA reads TGTGCCAGCAGTTACGGGGAGGGCAATCAGCCCCAGCATTTT. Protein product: CASSYGEGNQPQHF.

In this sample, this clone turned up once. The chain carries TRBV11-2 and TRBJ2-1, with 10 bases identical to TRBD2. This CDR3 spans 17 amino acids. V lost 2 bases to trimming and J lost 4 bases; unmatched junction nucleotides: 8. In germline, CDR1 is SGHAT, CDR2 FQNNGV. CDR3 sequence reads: CASSLWASGGIYNEQFF. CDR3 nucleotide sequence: TGTGCCAGCAGCTTATGGGCTAGCGGGGGTATTTACAATGAGCAGTTCTTC.

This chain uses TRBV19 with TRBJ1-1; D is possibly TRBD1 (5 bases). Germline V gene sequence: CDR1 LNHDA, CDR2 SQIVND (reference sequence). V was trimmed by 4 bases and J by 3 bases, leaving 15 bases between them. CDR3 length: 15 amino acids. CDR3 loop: CASSTPGGLDTEAFF. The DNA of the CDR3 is TGTGCCAGTAGTACTCCGGGGGGGTTGGACACTGAAGCTTTCTTT.

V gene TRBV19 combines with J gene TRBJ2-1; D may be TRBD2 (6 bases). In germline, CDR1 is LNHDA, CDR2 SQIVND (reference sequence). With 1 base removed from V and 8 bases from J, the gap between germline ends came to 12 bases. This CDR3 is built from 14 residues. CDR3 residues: CASSIARTNDEQFF. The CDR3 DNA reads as TGTGCCAGTAGTATAGCACGGACTAACGATGAGCAGTTCTTC.

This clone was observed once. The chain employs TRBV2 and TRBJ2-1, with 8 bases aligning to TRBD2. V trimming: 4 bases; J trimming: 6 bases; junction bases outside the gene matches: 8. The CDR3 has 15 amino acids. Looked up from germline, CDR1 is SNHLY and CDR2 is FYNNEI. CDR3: CASSGPALAANEQFF. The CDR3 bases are TGTGCCAGCAGTGGCCCCGCACTAGCGGCCAATGAGCAGTTCTTC.

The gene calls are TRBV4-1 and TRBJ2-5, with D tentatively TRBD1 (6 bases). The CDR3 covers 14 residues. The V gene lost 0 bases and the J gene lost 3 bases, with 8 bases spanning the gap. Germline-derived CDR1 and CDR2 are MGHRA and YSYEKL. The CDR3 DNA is TGCGCCAGCAGCCAAGATCGGACAGAAGAGACCCAGTACTTC. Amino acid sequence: CASSQDRTEETQYF.

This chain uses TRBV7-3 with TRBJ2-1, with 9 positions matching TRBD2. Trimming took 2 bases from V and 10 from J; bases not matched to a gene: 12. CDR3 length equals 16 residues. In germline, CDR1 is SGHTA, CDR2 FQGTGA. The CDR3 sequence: CASSLDRGRASLEQFF. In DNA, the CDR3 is TGTGCCAGCAGCTTAGACCGCGGGAGGGCTTCATTAGAGCAGTTCTTC.

CDR3 protein: CASSLEWQSGELFF. As DNA, the CDR3 is TGTGCCAGCAGCTTAGAGTGGCAGTCCGGGGAGCTGTTTTTT. V usage is TRBV11-3 and J usage is TRBJ2-2; D remains unclear. The length of the CDR3 is 14 residues. Looked up from germline, CDR1 is SGHNT and CDR2 is YENEEA. V was cut by 0 bases and J by 6 bases, with 8 bases left in between.

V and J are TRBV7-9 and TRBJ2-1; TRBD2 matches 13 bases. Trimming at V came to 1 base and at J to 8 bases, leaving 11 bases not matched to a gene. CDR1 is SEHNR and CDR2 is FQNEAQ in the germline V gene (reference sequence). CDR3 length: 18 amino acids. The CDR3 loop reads CASSLGLAGGGQGDEQFF. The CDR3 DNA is TGTGCCAGCAGCTTAGGACTAGCGGGAGGAGGGCAAGGCGATGAGCAGTTCTTC.

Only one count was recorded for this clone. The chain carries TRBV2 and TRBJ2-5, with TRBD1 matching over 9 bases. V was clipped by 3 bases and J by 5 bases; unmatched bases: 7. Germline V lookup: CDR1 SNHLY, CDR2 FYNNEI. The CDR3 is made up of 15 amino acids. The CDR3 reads CASSEVTGGWETQYF. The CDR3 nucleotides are TGTGCCAGCAGTGAGGTGACAGGGGGTTGGGAGACCCAGTACTTC.

The CDR3 sequence: CASSLAPSQGRESYEQYF. DNA of the CDR3: TGTGCCAGCAGCTTAGCGCCCTCCCAGGGGCGCGAGTCCTACGAGCAGTACTTC. The chain carries TRBV7-6 and TRBJ2-7; the D gene is possibly TRBD1 (6 bases). CDR3 size: 18 residues. Trimming took 0 bases from V and 1 from J, leaving 19 bases between them. Germline CDR1 SGHVS, CDR2 FNYEAQ.

CDR3 amino acids: CASSMGYNSYNEQFF. In DNA form, the CDR3 reads TGTGCCAGTAGTATGGGCTACAACTCCTACAATGAGCAGTTCTTC. J is TRBJ2-1 and V is TRBV19; D is undetermined. This CDR3 region has 15 residues. Germline assignment: CDR1 LNHDA and CDR2 SQIVND (reference sequence). Deletions cut 3 bases from V and 0 bases from J, with 9 bases between.

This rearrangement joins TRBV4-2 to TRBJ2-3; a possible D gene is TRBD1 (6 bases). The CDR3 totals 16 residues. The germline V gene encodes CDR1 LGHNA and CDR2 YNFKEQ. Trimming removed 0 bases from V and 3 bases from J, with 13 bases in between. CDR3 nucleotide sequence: TGTGCCAGCAGCCAAGAGGGGGCAGGAGTAACAGATACGCAGTATTTT. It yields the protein CASSQEGAGVTDTQYF.

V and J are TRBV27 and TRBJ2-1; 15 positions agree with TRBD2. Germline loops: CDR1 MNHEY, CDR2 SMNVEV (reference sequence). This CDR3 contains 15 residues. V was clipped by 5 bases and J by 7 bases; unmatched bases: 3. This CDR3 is CASSPGTSGGNEQFF. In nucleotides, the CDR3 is TGTGCCAGCAGTCCCGGGACTAGCGGGGGGAATGAGCAGTTCTTC.

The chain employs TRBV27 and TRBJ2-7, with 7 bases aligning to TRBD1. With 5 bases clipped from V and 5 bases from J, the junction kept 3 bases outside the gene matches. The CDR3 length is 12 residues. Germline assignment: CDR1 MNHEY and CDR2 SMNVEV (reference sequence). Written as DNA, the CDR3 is TGTGCCAGCAGTGGACAGGCACACGAGCAGTACTTC. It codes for CASSGQAHEQYF.

CDR3 sequence: CASRAGASADTQYF. In DNA, the CDR3 is TGCGCCAGCAGGGCGGGGGCCTCAGCGGATACGCAGTATTTT. The gene calls are TRBV10-1 and TRBJ2-3; tentatively, D is TRBD2 (7 bases). Germline loops: CDR1 WNHNN, CDR2 SYGVQD (reference sequence). The CDR3 covers 14 residues. Trimming removed 6 bases at V and 6 bases at J, with 16 bases between.

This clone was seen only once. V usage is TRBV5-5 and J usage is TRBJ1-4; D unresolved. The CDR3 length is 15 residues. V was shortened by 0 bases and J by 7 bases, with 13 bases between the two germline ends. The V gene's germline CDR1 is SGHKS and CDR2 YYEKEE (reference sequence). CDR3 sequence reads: CASSLEAPLVEKLFF. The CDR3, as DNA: TGTGCCAGCAGCTTGGAAGCTCCACTCGTTGAAAAACTGTTTTTT.

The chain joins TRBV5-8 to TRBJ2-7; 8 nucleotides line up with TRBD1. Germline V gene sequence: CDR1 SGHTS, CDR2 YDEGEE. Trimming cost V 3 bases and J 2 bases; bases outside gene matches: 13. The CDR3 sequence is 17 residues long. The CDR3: CASSSRTGKLWAYEQYF. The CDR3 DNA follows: TGTGCCAGCAGCTCACGGACAGGGAAATTATGGGCCTACGAGCAGTACTTC.

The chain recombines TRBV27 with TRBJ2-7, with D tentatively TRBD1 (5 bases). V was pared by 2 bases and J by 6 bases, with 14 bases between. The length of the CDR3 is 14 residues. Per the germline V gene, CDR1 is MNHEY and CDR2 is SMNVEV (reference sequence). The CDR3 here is CASSLQGYAAEQYF. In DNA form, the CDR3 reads TGTGCCAGCAGTTTACAGGGCTACGCAGCCGAGCAGTACTTC.

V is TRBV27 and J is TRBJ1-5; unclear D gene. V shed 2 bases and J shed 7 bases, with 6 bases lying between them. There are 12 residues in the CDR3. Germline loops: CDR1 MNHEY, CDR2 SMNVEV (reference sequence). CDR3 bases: TGTGCCAGCAGTTTAATAGGCCAGCCCCAGCATTTT. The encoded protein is CASSLIGQPQHF.

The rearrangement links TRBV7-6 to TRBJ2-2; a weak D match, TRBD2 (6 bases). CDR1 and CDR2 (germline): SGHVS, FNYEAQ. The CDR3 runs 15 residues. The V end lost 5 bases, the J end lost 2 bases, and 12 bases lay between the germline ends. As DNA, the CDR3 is TGTGCCAGCAGCGTACCTAGCGCTAACACCGGGGAGCTGTTTTTT. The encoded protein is CASSVPSANTGELFF.

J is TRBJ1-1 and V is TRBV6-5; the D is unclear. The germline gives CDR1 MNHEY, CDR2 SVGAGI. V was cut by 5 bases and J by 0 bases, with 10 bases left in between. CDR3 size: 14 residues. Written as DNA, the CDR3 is TGTGCCAGCAGTGAATGGGAAATGAACACTGAAGCTTTCTTT. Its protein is CASSEWEMNTEAFF.